This passage covers 30 T cell receptor beta chains from one sample sequenced in a study of blood T cell repertoires in COVID-19. Only in-frame clones appear in the TCRdb table, and some are missing; sequencing was by immunoSEQ multiplex PCR. The sample lists about 59,000 clones, 65% to 90% occurring once. The material sequenced was peripheral blood. These TCRs come from a woman aged 80 or over with active or convalescent COVID-19.

This clone has only a few counts. The chain employs TRBV12-3 or TRBV12-4 and TRBJ1-1; D is ambiguous. This CDR3 has 12 amino acids. With 8 bases removed from V and 7 bases from J, the gap between germline ends came to 14 bases. The CDR3: CASEGGISEAFF. CDR3 nucleotide sequence: TGTGCCAGCGAGGGAGGGATCAGTGAAGCTTTCTTT.

This clone was detected only a few times. The CDR3, as DNA: TGCGCCAGCAGCTTTCGGCTAGACACCGGGGAGCTGTTTTTT. Protein product: CASSFRLDTGELFF. The genes are TRBV5-1 and TRBJ2-2, with no clear D. V lost 2 bases and J 3 bases, leaving 8 bases between the germline ends. This CDR3 spans 14 amino acids. Germline values: CDR1 SGHRS, CDR2 YFSETQ.

The J gene is TRBJ1-2, the V gene TRBV24-1; TRBD1 agrees at 7 bases. This CDR3 has 17 amino acids. Germline assignment: CDR1 KGHDR and CDR2 SFDVKD. Unmatched junction bases numbered 12, after V lost 4 bases and J lost 2 bases. The CDR3 DNA is TGTGCCACCAGTGACCCGGGACAGACGGCCGGGAACTATGGCTACACCTTC. The encoded protein is CATSDPGQTAGNYGYTF.

The chain joins TRBV6-1 to TRBJ2-7; 10 nucleotides line up with TRBD1. J lost 3 bases, V lost 1 base, and 3 bases had no gene match. Germline V gives CDR1 MNHNS, CDR2 SASEGT. CDR3 size: 15 residues. Here the CDR3 DNA reads TGTGCCAGCAGTGAAGAGGGACAGGGGAGCTACGAGCAGTACTTC. The encoded protein is CASSEEGQGSYEQYF.

The chain has TRBV6-4 and TRBJ1-3; a possible D gene is TRBD1 (6 bases). The CDR3 totals 19 residues. V shed 3 bases and J shed 0 bases, with 21 bases lying between them. Germline V gives CDR1 MRHNA, CDR2 SNTAGT. CDR3 amino acids: CASSEGWTAFDYSGNTIYF. CDR3 coding DNA: TGTGCCAGCAGTGAAGGGTGGACAGCCTTTGATTACTCTGGAAACACCATATATTTT.

The gene calls are TRBV24-1 and TRBJ2-7; D possibly corresponds to TRBD1 (6 bases). Deletions cut 12 bases from V and 3 bases from J, with 11 bases between. Per the germline V gene, CDR1 is KGHDR and CDR2 is SFDVKD. The length of the CDR3 is 11 residues. The CDR3 DNA follows: TGTGCCGTAGGACAGAGCTACGAGCAGTACTTC. Translating gives CAVGQSYEQYF.

The gene calls are TRBV2 and TRBJ2-1; 15 nucleotides align to TRBD2. The CDR3 has 18 residues. The germline gives CDR1 SNHLY, CDR2 FYNNEI. The junction had 9 bases not matched to a gene; V was cut back by 4 bases and J by 5 bases. CDR3: CASSGGLAGGFRDNEQFF. In DNA, the CDR3 is TGTGCCAGCAGTGGGGGACTAGCGGGGGGTTTTAGGGACAATGAGCAGTTCTTC.

This rearrangement joins TRBV5-1 to TRBJ1-2; no firm D call. The germline gives CDR1 SGHRS, CDR2 YFSETQ. Deletions cut 0 bases from V and 0 bases from J, with 9 bases between. CDR3 length: 15 residues. The CDR3 reads CASSLAPLANYGYTF. The DNA of the CDR3 is TGCGCCAGCAGCTTGGCCCCATTAGCTAACTATGGCTACACCTTC.

The genes are TRBV27 and TRBJ1-5, with D possibly matching TRBD1 (5 bases). The germline CDR1 and CDR2 sequences are MNHEY and SMNVEV (reference sequence). Trimming stripped 8 bases from V and 0 bases from J, with 14 bases between. CDR3 length: 15 residues. CDR3 DNA sequence: TGTGCCAGCTTACGAAGACAGTATAGCAATCAGCCCCAGCATTTT. Residues: CASLRRQYSNQPQHF.

The gene calls are TRBV25-1 and TRBJ1-3; the D gene is possibly TRBD1 (5 bases). V lost 2 bases, J lost 4 bases, and 15 bases lay in between. Germline V gene sequence: CDR1 MGHDK, CDR2 SYGVNS. This CDR3 contains 16 residues. Here the CDR3 DNA reads TGTGCCAGCAGTGAAACCACGACAGTCCCCGGAAACACCATATATTTT. Its translation is CASSETTTVPGNTIYF.

The chain employs TRBV18 and TRBJ1-2; D unclear. The CDR3 spans 15 residues. Germline V CDR1 and CDR2: KGHSH, LQKENI. V was cut by 1 base and J by 4 bases, with 13 bases left in between. The CDR3 region has the DNA TGTGCCAGCTCACCACTGGTATCGACTGGCTATGGCTACACCTTC. As protein: CASSPLVSTGYGYTF.

The CDR3 loop is CASSIRETQYF. The CDR3 DNA follows: TGTGCCAGTAGTATTCGAGAGACCCAGTACTTC. The gene calls are TRBV19 and TRBJ2-5, with D hard to call. CDR3 length: 11 residues. Germline assignment: CDR1 LNHDA and CDR2 SQIVND (reference sequence). V dropped 3 bases and J dropped 4 bases, with 3 bases sitting between them.

The V and J genes are TRBV23-1 and TRBJ1-6; the D gene is possibly TRBD1 (5 bases). TRBV23-1 is noted as an ORF with a role that remains uncertain. V gave up 4 bases and J gave up 19 bases, with 23 bases separating them. The CDR3 is 14 amino acids. CDR3 amino acids: CASSRRKTQGPDHF. For the CDR3, the DNA is TGCGCCAGCAGTCGGCGCAAAACCCAGGGCCCCGATCACTTT.

The chain uses TRBV7-6 and TRBJ2-7; perhaps TRBD1 as D (6 bases). Trimming left V 2 bases short and J 5 bases short, with 13 bases between. Germline values: CDR1 SGHVS, CDR2 FNYEAQ. This CDR3 comprises 14 residues. CDR3 DNA sequence: TGTGCCAGCAGCTTATCGCCAGGGGACCACGAGCAGTACTTC. Translating it yields CASSLSPGDHEQYF.

The rearrangement uses TRBV20-1 and TRBJ2-7, with D possibly being TRBD2 (6 bases). Trimming stripped 3 bases from V and 3 bases from J, with 6 bases between. CDR1 is DFQATT, CDR2 SNEGSKA, per germline (reference sequence). The CDR3 spans 11 residues. CDR3 residues: CSASGGYEQYF. The CDR3 region has the DNA TGCAGTGCTAGCGGGGGCTACGAGCAGTACTTC.

This rearrangement joins TRBV10-3 to TRBJ1-6; D ambiguous. Looked up from germline, CDR1 is ENHRY and CDR2 is SYGVKD. V shed 0 bases and J shed 6 bases, with 9 bases lying between them. This CDR3 has 15 amino acids. The CDR3: CAISESGVGNSPLHF. CDR3 DNA sequence: TGTGCCATCAGTGAGTCCGGGGTTGGTAATTCACCCCTCCACTTT.

This chain uses TRBV9 with TRBJ1-1; a possible D gene is TRBD1 (5 bases). The CDR3 length is 13 residues. CDR1 is SGDLS and CDR2 is YYNGEE in the germline V gene. The V gene lost 0 bases and the J gene lost 11 bases, with 14 bases spanning the gap. In DNA, the CDR3 is TGTGCCAGCAGCGTAGGGTTGGCAGGGCATGCTTTCTTT. Its translation: CASSVGLAGHAFF. Based on the CDR3 plus reference TRBV9 and TRBJ1-1, the full variable domain is DSGVTQTPKHLITATGQRVTLRCSPRSGDLSVYWYQQSLDQGLQFLIQYYNGEERAKGNILERFSAQQFPDLHSELNLSSLELGDSALYFCASSVGLAGHAFFGQGTRLTVV.

In this sample, this clone turned up a few times. The chain recombines TRBV9 with TRBJ2-1, with D possibly being TRBD2 (6 bases). The V end was cut by 3 bases, the J end by 2 bases, with 15 bases between. CDR3 length equals 16 residues. Germline CDR1 reads SGDLS; CDR2 reads YYNGEE. CDR3 in DNA: TGTGCCAGCAGCGCCGGAGGGAAGTTGACCTACAATGAGCAGTTCTTC. It yields the protein CASSAGGKLTYNEQFF.

The chain recombines TRBV28 with TRBJ1-5, with 9 bases fitting TRBD1. From germline, CDR1 is MDHEN and CDR2 SYDVKM. The CDR3 is 19 amino acids. With V trimmed by 8 bases and J by 0 bases, 17 bases remained unmatched. The CDR3 DNA reads TGTGCCAGCGGGGGGTGGGGACAGGGAGGGATTTATAGCAATCAGCCCCAGCATTTT. As protein: CASGGWGQGGIYSNQPQHF. Full variable domain (rest looked up from reference TRBV28 and TRBJ1-5): DVKVTQSSRYLVKRTGEKVFLECVQDMDHENMFWYRQDPGLGLRLIYFSYDVKMKEKGDIPEGYSVSREKKERFSLILESASTNQTSMYLCASGGWGQGGIYSNQPQHFGDGTRLSIL.

This clone was seen just once. The chain has TRBV7-2 and TRBJ2-7, with 7 bases matching TRBD1. Per the germline V gene, CDR1 is SGHTA and CDR2 is FQGNSA. The CDR3 spans 14 residues. V shed 4 bases and J 2 bases; nucleotides not matched to a gene: 5. CDR3 sequence reads: CASSSRQGPYEQYF. The CDR3 DNA reads TGTGCCAGCAGCTCGAGACAGGGACCCTACGAGCAGTACTTC.

The chain employs TRBV19 and TRBJ1-1, with D possibly being TRBD1 (6 bases). The CDR3 contains 13 residues. The germline V and J ends were trimmed by 8 bases and 2 bases, with 12 bases remaining between them. Germline lookup yields CDR1 LNHDA and CDR2 SQIVND (reference sequence). The CDR3 sequence: CASWTVGNTEAFF. Here the CDR3 DNA reads TGTGCCAGTTGGACAGTTGGTAACACTGAAGCTTTCTTT.

V and J are TRBV6-4 and TRBJ2-5, with 9 positions matching TRBD2. CDR3 size: 15 residues. Trimming took 4 bases from V and 1 from J; bases not matched to a gene: 4. Per the germline V gene, CDR1 is MRHNA and CDR2 is SNTAGT. CDR3 region: CASSAAGGPQETQYF. CDR3 sequence (DNA): TGTGCCAGCAGTGCAGCGGGGGGCCCCCAAGAGACCCAGTACTTC.

This clone was seen only once. This sequence joins TRBV11-3 and TRBJ2-3; 9 nucleotides agree with TRBD2. The CDR3 covers 15 residues. Germline V gene data show CDR1 as SGHNT and CDR2 as YENEEA. V trimming: 3 bases; J trimming: 4 bases; junction bases outside the gene matches: 5. CDR3 DNA sequence: TGTGCCAGCAGCTTGGCGGGGGGGCCGCCAGATACGCAGTATTTT. It translates to CASSLAGGPPDTQYF.

The chain couples TRBV27 to TRBJ2-3; 8 positions match TRBD2. Germline V gene lookup returns CDR1 MNHEY and CDR2 SMNVEV (reference sequence). V was clipped by 1 base and J by 2 bases; unmatched bases: 2. The CDR3 contains 15 residues. The CDR3 sequence is CASSLYGGVTDTQYF. The CDR3 nucleotides are TGTGCCAGCAGTTTATACGGGGGGGTCACAGATACGCAGTATTTT.

The chain links TRBV7-3 to TRBJ2-3, with D tentatively TRBD1 (5 bases). With 3 bases removed from V and 3 bases from J, the gap between germline ends came to 10 bases. CDR1 is SGHTA, CDR2 FQGTGA, per germline. This CDR3 contains 14 residues. CDR3 coding DNA: TGTGCCAGCAGCTTGGGGCAATGGACAGATACGCAGTATTTT. Amino acid sequence: CASSLGQWTDTQYF.

The CDR3 DNA reads TGTGCCAGCAGTCCACTTCTGGGGGGGAATGAAAAACTGTTTTTT. This gives the protein CASSPLLGGNEKLFF. This chain joins TRBV25-1 and TRBJ1-4; D may be TRBD1 (5 bases). The CDR3 length is 15 residues. Trimming removed 5 bases at V and 5 bases at J, with 15 bases between. The germline gives CDR1 MGHDK, CDR2 SYGVNS. Using reference TRBV25-1 and TRBJ1-4 for the parts outside the CDR3, the full variable domain is EADIYQTPRYLVIGTGKKITLECSQTMGHDKMYWYQQDPGMELHLIHYSYGVNSTEKGDLSSESTVSRIRTEHFPLTLESARPSHTSQYLCASSPLLGGNEKLFFGSGTQLSVL.

This clone was seen a handful of times. V and J are TRBV6-5 and TRBJ1-5, with D maybe TRBD1 (6 bases). Germline-derived CDR1 and CDR2 are MNHEY and SVGAGI. V lost 0 bases, J lost 4 bases, and 7 bases lay in between. The CDR3 is 14 amino acids. CDR3 protein: CASSYSRGNQPQHF. In nucleotides, the CDR3 is TGTGCCAGCAGTTACTCGAGGGGGAATCAGCCCCAGCATTTT.

The gene calls are TRBV5-1 and TRBJ1-2, with D unresolved. Germline V gene data show CDR1 as SGHRS and CDR2 as YFSETQ. The germline V and J ends were trimmed by 2 bases and 5 bases, with 7 bases remaining between them. The CDR3 has 12 amino acids. CDR3 coding DNA: TGCGCCAGCAGCTTAGAACAGTATGGCTACACCTTC. This gives the protein CASSLEQYGYTF.

This clone occurred a few times. The rearrangement uses TRBV13 and TRBJ1-2; 7 nucleotides agree with TRBD1. This CDR3 is 12 amino acids long. V dropped 6 bases and J dropped 6; count of bases not matched to a gene: 4. The germline CDR1 and CDR2 sequences are PRHDT and FYEKMQ (reference sequence). The CDR3 sequence is CASRGQRNGYTF. CDR3 nucleotide sequence: TGTGCCAGCAGGGGACAGAGAAATGGCTACACCTTC.

This chain joins TRBV7-9 and TRBJ1-1, with 8 bases lining up with TRBD1. The CDR3 is 14 residues long. Germline-derived CDR1 and CDR2 are SEHNR and FQNEAQ (reference sequence). With V trimmed by 4 bases and J by 5 bases, 6 bases remained unmatched. The CDR3 loop is CASSSQGAGTEAFF. CDR3 bases: TGTGCCAGCAGCTCCCAGGGGGCGGGTACTGAAGCTTTCTTT.